This T cell receptor beta chain stems from a study of preoperative IRX-2 immunotherapy in early breast cancer. The V gene end was trimmed by 5 bases and the J gene end by 4 bases; junction bases not matched to a gene: 11. CDR3 length equals 15 residues. Germline CDR1 MNHEY, CDR2 SVGAGI. Treatment noted: preoperative locoregional IRX-2 cytokine immunotherapy. This phase Ib study tested locoregional IRX-2 cytokine immunotherapy given before surgery. Using immunoSEQ multiplex PCR, the repertoire was profiled, and TCRdb retains in-frame clones only, with some absent. This table holds approximately 34,000 clones, roughly 96% found once.

J is TRBJ2-7 and V is TRBV6-5, with 7 bases matching TRBD1. Sampling was performed from a patient treated with IRX-2 immunotherapy. The origin of this receptor is a human donor with breast cancer. CDR3 region: CASSLRDRIYYEQYF. Written as DNA, the CDR3 is TGTGCCAGCAGTCTCCGGGACAGAATCTATTACGAGCAGTACTTC.